Detailed here is one T cell receptor beta chain. Antigen unknown. Samples from alopecia areata patients were lesional scalp punch biopsies and peripheral blood. The source of the sample is a study of CD8+ T cells in alopecia areata. Whole-study results and caveats: For lesional scalp, especially alopecia totalis/universalis, clonality was higher than in normal scalp.

Extraction and reverse transcription of RNA yielded cDNA as the sequencing template. The table came from immunoSEQ multiplex PCR; TCRdb's copy has only in-frame clones and leaves some out. The sample holds about 150,000 clones, roughly 50% seen once. In germline, CDR1 is SEHNR, CDR2 FQNEAQ (reference sequence). This CDR3 region has 14 residues. Between the trimmed V and J ends, which lost 1 base and 4 bases, there was a span of 10 bases. Source material: CD4+ T cells sorted from blood. The sequence came from a human donor with alopecia areata. The chain combines TRBV7-9 with TRBJ1-1; no reliable D call. For the CDR3, the DNA is TGTGCCAGCAGCTTAGGAGTTCTAGGCACTGAAGCTTTCTTT. It specifies CASSLGVLGTEAFF.